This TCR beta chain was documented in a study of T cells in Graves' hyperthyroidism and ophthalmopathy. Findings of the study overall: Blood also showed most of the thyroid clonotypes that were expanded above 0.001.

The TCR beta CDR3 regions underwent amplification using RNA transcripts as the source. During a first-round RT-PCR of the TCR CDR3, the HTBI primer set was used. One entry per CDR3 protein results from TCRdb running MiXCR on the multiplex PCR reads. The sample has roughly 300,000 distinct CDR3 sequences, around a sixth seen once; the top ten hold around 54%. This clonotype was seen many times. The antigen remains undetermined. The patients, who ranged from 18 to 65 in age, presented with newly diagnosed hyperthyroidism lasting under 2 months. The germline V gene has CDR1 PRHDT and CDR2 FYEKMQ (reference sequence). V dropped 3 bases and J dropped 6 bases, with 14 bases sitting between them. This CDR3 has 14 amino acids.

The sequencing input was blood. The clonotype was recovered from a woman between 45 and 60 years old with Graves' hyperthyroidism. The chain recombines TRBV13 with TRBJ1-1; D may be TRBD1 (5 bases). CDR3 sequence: CASSLAQGRAEAFF. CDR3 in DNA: TGTGCCAGCAGCTTGGCCCAGGGTCGGGCTGAAGCTTTCTTT.